These 21 T cell receptor beta chains were sequenced from one sample in a study of T-cell memory formation after mild COVID-19. TCRdb re-called the 5' RACE reads through MiXCR, storing one row per CDR3 protein. The sample includes around 260,000 distinct CDR3 sequences, 15% to 20% of them seen just once. Sequencing used PBMCs or a T cell subset sorted from them (not recorded which). Source of these receptors: a man between 18 and 35 years old who had mild COVID-19 (a few samples of this study predate the infection). Cell type and time point are not known.

The genes are TRBV6-1 and TRBJ1-2; possible D gene TRBD1, 6 bases. Germline V gene sequence: CDR1 MNHNS, CDR2 SASEGT. The V and J ends lost 9 bases and 6 bases respectively, with 11 bases between them. The length of the CDR3 is 11 residues. Written as DNA, the CDR3 is TGTGCCAGAGAGGGGGGACATGGCTACACCTTC. This encodes CAREGGHGYTF.

This clonotype was observed a few times. The chain is built from TRBV5-1 and TRBJ1-1; D uncertain. The germline gives CDR1 SGHRS, CDR2 YFSETQ. The CDR3 has 14 amino acids. V shed 4 bases and J shed 3 bases, with 13 bases lying between them. Written as DNA, the CDR3 is TGCGCCAGCAGCGCCCGCGGGGATCACACTGAAGCTTTCTTT. Its protein product is CASSARGDHTEAFF.

The chain combines TRBV5-1 with TRBJ2-7, with 8 positions matching TRBD2. The CDR3 runs 14 residues. Trimming removed 0 bases from V and 6 bases from J; junction bases left unmatched: 5. The germline V gene has CDR1 SGHRS and CDR2 YFSETQ. CDR3 bases: TGCGCCAGCAGCTTGGGGGGACTAGTCGGCGAGCAGTACTTC. It yields the protein CASSLGGLVGEQYF.

At least ten counts were recorded for this clonotype. This rearrangement joins TRBV6-2 or TRBV6-3 to TRBJ1-2; 9 bases map to TRBD1. The CDR3 loop spans 13 amino acids. CDR1 and CDR2 (germline): MNHEY, SVGEGT. With V trimmed by 2 bases and J by 8 bases, 3 bases remained unmatched. The CDR3 region is CASSYRTGEGYTF. The CDR3 region has the DNA TGTGCCAGCAGTTACCGGACAGGGGAAGGCTACACCTTC.

This clonotype appeared a few times. The chain has TRBV20-1 and TRBJ1-5; the D is unclear. This CDR3 contains 14 residues. Trimming pared 1 base from V and 0 bases from J, leaving 7 bases between. Germline lookup yields CDR1 DFQATT and CDR2 SNEGSKA (reference sequence). The CDR3 coding sequence is TGCAGTGCTAGAGTAGGTTATAGCAATCAGCCCCAGCATTTT. It encodes CSARVGYSNQPQHF.

This clonotype showed up just a few times. The chain links TRBV6-5 to TRBJ2-1; D gene ambiguous. The CDR3 runs 16 residues. Per germline, CDR1 MNHEY and CDR2 SVGAGI. V was cut by 7 bases and J by 7 bases, with 23 bases left in between. This chain's CDR3 is CASILLHGSEENEQFF. The CDR3 DNA sequence: TGTGCCAGCATCCTGTTACATGGCTCCGAGGAAAATGAGCAGTTCTTC.

This chain joins TRBV6-5 and TRBJ2-7; unclear D gene. Germline lookup yields CDR1 MNHEY and CDR2 SVGAGI. Between the trimmed V and J ends, which lost 0 bases and 3 bases, there was a span of 6 bases. This CDR3 region has 13 residues. CDR3 residues: CASSYSTGYEQYV. DNA for the CDR3: TGTGCCAGCAGTTACTCGACTGGCTACGAGCAGTACGTC.

This clonotype was recorded a few times. V gene TRBV11-2 combines with J gene TRBJ2-7, with 8 bases identical to TRBD1. The CDR3 consists of 13 residues. J was trimmed by 2 bases and V by 8 bases; bases with no gene match: 5. The germline V gene has CDR1 SGHAT and CDR2 FQNNGV. CDR3 region: CASSTGGPYEQYF. CDR3 nucleotides: TGTGCCAGCTCTACAGGGGGACCCTACGAGCAGTACTTC.

V gene TRBV15 combines with J gene TRBJ1-5; D is uncertain. The germline V and J ends were trimmed by 0 bases and 0 bases, with 9 bases remaining between them. The V gene's germline CDR1 is LNHNV and CDR2 YYDKDF (reference sequence). The CDR3 is 16 amino acids. CDR3 sequence (DNA): TGTGCCACCAGCAGAGATTCAGAATATAGCAATCAGCCCCAGCATTTT. This sequence encodes CATSRDSEYSNQPQHF.

This clonotype was counted many times. This chain joins TRBV7-2 and TRBJ2-5; TRBD2 agrees at 10 bases. Trimming cost V 4 bases and J 4 bases; bases outside gene matches: 3. This CDR3 spans 14 amino acids. The germline CDR1 and CDR2 sequences are SGHTA and FQGNSA. CDR3 sequence reads: CASSSGLALETQYF. The CDR3 nucleotides are TGTGCCAGCAGCTCGGGACTAGCGTTAGAGACCCAGTACTTC.

V gene TRBV5-5 combines with J gene TRBJ2-5; D remains unclear. The CDR3 runs 14 residues. Germline values: CDR1 SGHKS, CDR2 YYEKEE (reference sequence). Trimming shortened V by 1 base and J by 0 bases, and 7 bases separated the two germline ends. CDR3 DNA: TGTGCCAGCAGCTTGCGCTCGTACCAAGAGACCCAGTACTTC. It translates to CASSLRSYQETQYF.

This chain connects TRBV5-1 to TRBJ1-1; maybe TRBD1 (5 bases). The V and J ends lost 7 bases and 0 bases respectively, with 13 bases between them. Germline V gene lookup returns CDR1 SGHRS and CDR2 YFSETQ. The CDR3 spans 14 residues. Written as DNA, the CDR3 is TGCGCCAGCCGAGACCAGGGACTGAACACTGAAGCTTTCTTT. As protein: CASRDQGLNTEAFF. Supplemented by reference TRBV5-1 and TRBJ1-1, the full variable domain reads KAGVTQTPRYLIKTRGQQVTLSCSPISGHRSVSWYQQTPGQGLQFLFEYFSETQRNKGNFPGRFSGRQFSNSRSEMNVSTLELGDSALYLCASRDQGLNTEAFFGQGTRLTVV.

The chain couples TRBV15 to TRBJ1-1; 7 bases match TRBD1. There are 15 residues in the CDR3. Unmatched junction bases numbered 6, after V lost 3 bases and J lost 2 bases. CDR1 is LNHNV and CDR2 is YYDKDF in the germline V gene (reference sequence). CDR3 sequence (DNA): TGTGCCACCAGCAGTACAGGACAGGTTAACACTGAAGCTTTCTTT. Translated, it gives CATSSTGQVNTEAFF.

This clonotype was seen a few times. This chain joins TRBV11-2 and TRBJ2-1; possibly TRBD1 for D (5 bases). The CDR3 covers 12 residues. The germline CDR1 and CDR2 sequences are SGHAT and FQNNGV. Trimming removed 7 bases at V and 10 bases at J, with 14 bases between. The CDR3 loop is CASNEQELEQFF. CDR3 sequence (DNA): TGTGCCAGCAACGAACAGGAATTAGAGCAGTTCTTC. Full variable domain (missing parts from reference TRBV11-2 and TRBJ2-1): EAGVAQSPRYKIIEKRQSVAFWCNPISGHATLYWYQQILGQGPKLLIQFQNNGVVDDSQLPKDRFSAERLKGVDSTLKIQPAKLEDSAVYLCASNEQELEQFFGPGTRLTVL.

A few counts support this clonotype. The gene calls are TRBV12-3 or TRBV12-4 and TRBJ2-7, with TRBD1 identical over 11 bases. CDR3 length equals 16 residues. Trimming cost V 3 bases and J 6 bases; bases outside gene matches: 10. The DNA for the CDR3 is TGTGCCAGCAGTTTCTTGACCATGGACAGGGGGCTCGAGCAGTACTTC. This sequence encodes CASSFLTMDRGLEQYF.

As to this clonotype: It is likely a read error, because the conserved phenylalanine at the end of the CDR3 is missing. CDR3 sequence reads: CASSQRDYNEQFV. The CDR3 nucleotides read TGTGCCAGCAGCCAAAGGGACTACAATGAGCAGTTCGTC. The V call is TRBV4-2, the J call TRBJ2-1, with D unresolved. The CDR3 spans 13 residues. The germline gives CDR1 LGHNA, CDR2 YNFKEQ. V dropped 2 bases and J dropped 3 bases, with 5 bases sitting between them.

The table lists this clonotype with a few counts. The rearrangement uses TRBV6-2 or TRBV6-3 and TRBJ2-7; no clear D gene. Per the germline V gene, CDR1 is MNHEY and CDR2 is SVGEGT. The CDR3 contains 13 residues. Deletions cut 4 bases from V and 3 bases from J, with 10 bases between. The DNA of the CDR3 is TGTGCCAGCAGTTTTTATACATTCTACGAGCAGTACGTC. Translated, it gives CASSFYTFYEQYV.

This clonotype was counted between two and nine times. The chain employs TRBV9 and TRBJ1-2; 9 bases agree with TRBD1. Germline V gives CDR1 SGDLS, CDR2 YYNGEE. V trimming: 7 bases; J trimming: 5 bases; junction bases outside the gene matches: 18. The CDR3 has 17 amino acids. The CDR3 bases are TGTGCCAGCTGTCCGGGCCCCGGGACAGGGCGGAGATATGGCTACACCTTC. It specifies CASCPGPGTGRRYGYTF.

The chain carries TRBV5-4 and TRBJ2-7; D is perhaps TRBD1 (6 bases). The CDR3 consists of 13 residues. CDR1 SGHNT and CDR2 YYREEE come from the germline V gene (reference sequence). Between the trimmed V and J ends, which lost 6 bases and 1 base, there was a span of 11 bases. The CDR3 nucleotides read TGTGCCAGCACCCGAGACAGGTCCTACGAGCAGTACTTC. Amino acid sequence: CASTRDRSYEQYF.

The CDR3 region is CASSYPYSSSSPGNTIYF. CDR3 nucleotide sequence: TGTGCCAGCAGTTACCCATACTCTTCTAGCTCGCCTGGAAACACCATATATTTT. The gene calls are TRBV6-6 and TRBJ1-3; D is ambiguous. V was pared by 2 bases and J by 2 bases, with 19 bases between. The CDR3 runs to 18 residues. Germline V gives CDR1 MNHNY, CDR2 SVGAGI (reference sequence).

V usage is TRBV5-1 and J usage is TRBJ1-1, with D perhaps matching TRBD1 (5 bases). The ends were cut back, 0 bases at V and 1 base at J, with 10 bases in the middle. CDR3 length: 15 residues. The germline gives CDR1 SGHRS, CDR2 YFSETQ. The CDR3 DNA reads as TGCGCCAGCAGCTTGGTGTTCAGGGCGAACACTGAAGCTTTCTTT. Protein: CASSLVFRANTEAFF.